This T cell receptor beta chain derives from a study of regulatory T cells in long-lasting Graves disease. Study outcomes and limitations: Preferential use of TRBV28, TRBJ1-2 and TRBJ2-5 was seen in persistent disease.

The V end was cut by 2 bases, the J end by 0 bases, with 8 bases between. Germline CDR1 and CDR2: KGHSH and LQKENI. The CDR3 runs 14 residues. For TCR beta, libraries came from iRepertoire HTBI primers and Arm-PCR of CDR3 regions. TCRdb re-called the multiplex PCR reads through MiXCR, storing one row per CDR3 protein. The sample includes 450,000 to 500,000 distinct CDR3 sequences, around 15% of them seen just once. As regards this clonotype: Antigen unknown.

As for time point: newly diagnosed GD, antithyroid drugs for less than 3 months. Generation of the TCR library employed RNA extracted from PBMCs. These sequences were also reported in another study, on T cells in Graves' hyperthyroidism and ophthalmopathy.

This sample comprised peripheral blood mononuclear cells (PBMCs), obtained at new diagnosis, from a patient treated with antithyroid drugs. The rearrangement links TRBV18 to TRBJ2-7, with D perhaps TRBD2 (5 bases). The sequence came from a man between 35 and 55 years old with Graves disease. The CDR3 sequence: CASSPSRGSYEQYF. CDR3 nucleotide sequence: TGTGCCAGCTCACCAAGCCGGGGCTCCTACGAGCAGTACTTC. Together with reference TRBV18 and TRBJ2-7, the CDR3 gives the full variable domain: NAGVMQNPRHLVRRRGQEARLRCSPMKGHSHVYWYRQLPEEGLKFMVYLQKENIIDESGMPKERFSAEFPKEGPSILRIQQVVRGDSAAYFCASSPSRGSYEQYFGPGTRLTVT.